The rows below give T cell receptor beta chains drawn from one sample of a study of technical replicates of blood from a few donors. Assay: immunoSEQ multiplex PCR; the TCRdb copy retains only in-frame clones and omits some. The sample consists of around 100,000 clones, approximately 96% of them appearing once. The sample was T cells isolated from PBMCs. The receptors were sampled from a human donor in good health. The CDR3 runs from the conserved cysteine through the conserved F or W. Fields, in order: J gene, V gene, clone size, D gene, CDR3 protein, CDR3 DNA. D genes are given only for firm matches. Rows may omit the clone size; those that give it use once, few, many or a size class.

>TRBJ1-1|TRBV7-2|-|-
CASSFAENTEAFF
TGTGCCAGCAGCTTTGCAGAGAACACTGAAGCTTTCTTT
>TRBJ2-1|TRBV5-1|-|-
CASSLVAGTRVDNEQFF
TGCGCCAGCAGCTTGGTCGCGGGAACGAGGGTCGACAATGAGCAGTTCTTC
>TRBJ1-1|TRBV19|-|-
CASSRSQGSNTEAFF
TGTGCCAGTAGTCGCTCTCAGGGTTCGAACACTGAAGCTTTCTTT
>TRBJ1-1|TRBV5-4|few|-
CASSLVDRNTEAFF
TGTGCCAGCAGCTTGGTCGACAGAAACACTGAAGCTTTCTTT
>TRBJ2-5|TRBV28|once|-
CASREYQETQYF
TGTGCCAGCAGGGAGTACCAAGAGACCCAGTACTTC
>TRBJ2-7|TRBV5-1|-|TRBD1
CASSLGEGQVYSKEQYF
TGCGCCAGCAGCTTGGGCGAGGGACAGGTCTACTCTAAGGAGCAGTACTTC
>TRBJ1-1|TRBV4-1|-|-
CASSLHKNRNTEAFF
TGCGCCAGCAGCCTTCACAAAAATCGGAACACTGAAGCTTTCTTT
>TRBJ2-5|TRBV5-6|-|-
CASSPTGETQYF
TGTGCCAGCAGCCCGACAGGAGAGACCCAGTACTTC
>TRBJ2-3|TRBV19|-|TRBD2
CASAGEGYSTDTQYF
TGTGCCAGCGCGGGGGAGGGGTATTCCACAGATACGCAGTATTTT
>TRBJ2-7|TRBV19|-|TRBD1
CASSLGQRVSEQYF
TGTGCCAGTAGTTTGGGACAGCGAGTAAGCGAGCAGTACTTC
>TRBJ2-1|TRBV19|-|-
CASSIDSSYNEQFF
TGTGCCAGTAGTATTGACAGCTCCTACAATGAGCAGTTCTTC
>TRBJ2-1|TRBV7-8|-|TRBD2
CASSITSAYNEQFF
TGTGCCAGCAGCATTACTAGCGCTTACAATGAGCAGTTCTTC
>TRBJ1-5|TRBV23-1|-|-
CASSRGGDGFHHPQHF
TGCGCCAGCAGTCGCGGGGGAGACGGCTTCCATCATCCCCAGCATTTT
>TRBJ2-3|TRBV30|-|-
CAWSAGRFFSDTQYF
TGTGCCTGGAGTGCGGGAAGATTTTTCTCAGATACGCAGTATTTT
>TRBJ2-2|TRBV7-8|-|TRBD1
CASSLDTGTENTGELFF
TGTGCCAGCAGCTTGGACACCGGGACAGAAAACACCGGGGAGCTGTTTTTT
>TRBJ1-1|TRBV7-9|once|-
CASSETAGTEAFF
TGTGCCAGCAGCGAAACGGCGGGCACTGAAGCTTTCTTT
>TRBJ2-7|TRBV5-1|-|TRBD2
CASSLRSSGSYEQYF
TGCGCCAGCAGCTTGCGGTCTAGCGGGTCATACGAGCAGTACTTC
>TRBJ2-1|TRBV2|-|TRBD2
CASSGAGEPYNEQFF
TGTGCCAGCAGTGGAGCGGGAGAACCCTACAATGAGCAGTTCTTC
>TRBJ2-7|TRBV30|-|TRBD2
CAWNGVAGGYEQYF
TGTGCCTGGAATGGCGTAGCGGGGGGCTACGAGCAGTACTTC
>TRBJ1-5|TRBV6-1|-|-
CASSDPGVQPQHF
TGTGCCAGCAGTGATCCGGGGGTTCAGCCCCAGCATTTT
>TRBJ2-5|TRBV7-3|-|-
CASSPTLSETQYF
TGTGCCAGCAGCCCGACATTATCGGAGACCCAGTACTTC
>TRBJ1-1|TRBV2|once|-
CASSVRLTYTEAFF
TGTGCCAGCAGTGTTCGACTGACCTACACTGAAGCTTTCTTT
>TRBJ2-1|TRBV29-1|-|-
CSVDHTGYNEQFF
TGCAGCGTTGACCACACAGGTTACAATGAGCAGTTCTTC
>TRBJ1-2|TRBV9|-|TRBD1
CASSVPGQGYGYTF
TGTGCCAGCAGCGTACCCGGACAGGGATATGGCTACACCTTC
>TRBJ2-1|TRBV11-2|once|-
CASSLGSVYNEQFF
TGTGCCAGCAGCTTAGGCTCAGTTTACAATGAGCAGTTCTTC
>TRBJ1-5|TRBV7-9|-|-
CASSQEAQQPQHF
TGTGCCAGCAGCCAGGAGGCGCAGCAGCCCCAGCATTTT
>TRBJ1-1|TRBV30|few|-
CAWSWSLGAEAFF
TGTGCCTGGAGTTGGTCCTTAGGGGCTGAAGCTTTCTTT
>TRBJ2-5|TRBV19|-|-
CASRDRQMGETQYF
TGTGCCAGTAGAGACAGGCAAATGGGGGAGACCCAGTACTTC
>TRBJ2-1|TRBV5-1|-|TRBD1
CASSLVQGAYNEQFF
TGCGCCAGCAGCTTGGTTCAGGGGGCTTACAATGAGCAGTTCTTC
>TRBJ1-1|TRBV12-5|-|TRBD1
CASGPTYQGALEAFF
TGTGCTAGTGGTCCAACTTATCAGGGGGCCCTTGAAGCTTTCTTT
>TRBJ2-7|TRBV6-5|-|-
CASSYSVPPTYEQYF
TGTGCCAGCAGTTACTCGGTCCCCCCTACCTACGAGCAGTACTTC
>TRBJ1-1|TRBV4-3|-|-
CASSQETANTEAFF
TGCGCCAGCAGCCAAGAGACAGCGAACACTGAAGCTTTCTTT
>TRBJ2-1|TRBV28|-|TRBD1
CASSLLDDRGYNEQFF
TGTGCCAGCAGTTTATTAGACGACAGGGGATACAATGAGCAGTTCTTC
>TRBJ2-5|TRBV9|once|-
CASSVDAGDIKTQYF
TGTGCCAGCAGCGTAGATGCTGGTGACATAAAGACCCAGTACTTC
>TRBJ2-1|TRBV15|-|TRBD2
CATSRELLAGGYNEQFF
TGTGCCACCAGCAGGGAATTACTAGCGGGAGGGTACAATGAGCAGTTCTTC
>TRBJ2-7|TRBV27|-|-
CASSRLDSYEQYF
TGTGCCAGCAGTAGACTAGACTCCTACGAGCAGTACTTC
>TRBJ1-1|TRBV7-3|-|TRBD1
CASSAQQGMNTEAFF
TGTGCCAGCAGCGCCCAACAGGGGATGAACACTGAAGCTTTCTTT
>TRBJ2-3|TRBV19|-|-
CASSMVGLGKTDTQYF
TGTGCCAGTAGTATGGTCGGACTGGGAAAGACAGATACGCAGTATTTT
>TRBJ2-7|TRBV6-5|-|TRBD1
CATWDSSYEQYF
TGTGCCACCTGGGACAGCTCCTACGAGCAGTACTTC
>TRBJ2-1|TRBV4-3|-|TRBD1
CASSQGAVGTEYNEQFF
TGCGCCAGCAGCCAAGGAGCGGTAGGGACAGAATACAATGAGCAGTTCTTC
>TRBJ1-1|TRBV10-3|-|-
CAISSRGTTEAFF
TGTGCCATCAGTTCCAGGGGTACAACTGAAGCTTTCTTT